This TCR beta chain was sequenced for a study of shared clonotypes between healthy human individuals. Across the study: Per donor, CD8 memory used one plate, CD8 naive used two, CD4 memory used three and CD4 naive used three. Notes on the study in general: A limitation of the genetic and exposure-history diversity represented arose from few donors.

CDR1 and CDR2 (germline): LGHNA, YNFKEQ. V was cut by 3 bases and J by 3 bases, with 11 bases left in between. This CDR3 is built from 14 residues. A note on this clone: The antigen remains undetermined.

Deep-level running was used for the assay. Generated by immunoSEQ multiplex PCR, the TCRdb table keeps only in-frame clones and is missing some. The sample has around 1.9 million clones; 93% are singletons. CD45RO-negative, CCR7-positively selected cells formed the naive CD8 fraction, excluding terminally differentiated effector memory CD45RA+ cells. Caucasian adults living in Nashville, Tennessee, provided all samples. This receptor was obtained from a man aged 18 to 29 in good health. Some clones in this sample may be carry-over from other donors' samples. The chain is built from TRBV4-2 and TRBJ1-1; a possible D gene is TRBD1 (5 bases). The sample consisted of naive CD8+ T cells from PBMCs. The DNA for the CDR3 is TGTGCCAGCAGCCAGTACCCGGGGGACACTGAAGCTTTCTTT. Translating gives CASSQYPGDTEAFF.